This T cell receptor beta chain was observed in a study of T-cell memory formation after mild COVID-19. V lost 5 bases, J lost 2 bases, and 9 bases lay in between. The length of the CDR3 is 14 residues. At least ten counts were recorded for this clonotype. TCRdb used MiXCR to reprocess the 5' RACE reads, holding one entry per CDR3 protein. The sample lists 400,000 to 450,000 distinct CDR3 sequences, under 20% seen once, with roughly a fifth in the top ten. This chain connects TRBV12-3 or TRBV12-4 to TRBJ1-4, with unresolved D. The material sequenced was PBMCs or a T cell subset sorted from them (not recorded which). The receptor comes from a young man who had mild COVID-19 (a few samples of this study predate the infection). Cell type and time point are not known. This CDR3 reads CASSPSGTNEKLFF. CDR3 DNA: TGTGCCAGCAGTCCTAGTGGGACTAATGAAAAACTGTTTTTT.